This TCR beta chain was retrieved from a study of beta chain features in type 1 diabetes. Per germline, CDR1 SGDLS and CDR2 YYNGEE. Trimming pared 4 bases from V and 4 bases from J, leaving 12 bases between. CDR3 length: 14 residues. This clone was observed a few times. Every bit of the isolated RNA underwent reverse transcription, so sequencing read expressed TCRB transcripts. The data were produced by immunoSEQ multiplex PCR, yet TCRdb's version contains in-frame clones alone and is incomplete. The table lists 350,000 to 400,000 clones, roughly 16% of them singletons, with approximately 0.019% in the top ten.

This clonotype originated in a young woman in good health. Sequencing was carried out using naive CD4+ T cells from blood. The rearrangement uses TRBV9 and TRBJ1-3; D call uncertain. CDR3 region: CASSTYSLGNTIYF. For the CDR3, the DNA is TGTGCCAGCAGCACCTACTCCCTAGGAAACACCATATATTTT.